Shown below are 25 T cell receptor beta chains from a single sample sequenced in a study of blood T cell repertoires in COVID-19. TCRdb's table, derived via immunoSEQ multiplex PCR, lists solely in-frame clones and lacks some. Of roughly 64,000 clones listed, more than 65% are singletons. Sequencing used peripheral blood. The receptors derive from an older woman with acute or convalescent COVID-19.

The CDR3 reads CASSARLADTQYF. CDR3 nucleotides: TGTGCCAGCAGCGCCAGACTGGCGGATACGCAGTATTTT. V is TRBV9 and J is TRBJ2-3; D remains ambiguous. CDR3 size: 13 residues. CDR1 is SGDLS, CDR2 YYNGEE, per germline. The V end was cut by 3 bases, the J end by 6 bases, with 11 bases between.

The V and J genes are TRBV6-5 and TRBJ1-2; 7 nucleotides agree with TRBD1. CDR3 size: 15 residues. Germline V lookup: CDR1 MNHEY, CDR2 SVGAGI. The J segment lost 0 bases and the V segment lost 6 bases, leaving 7 bases of the junction unmatched. The CDR3 loop is CASRRTGTANYGYTF. The CDR3 DNA sequence: TGTGCCAGCAGGCGGACCGGGACAGCTAACTATGGCTACACCTTC.

This clone was picked up a small number of times. The chain carries TRBV11-3 and TRBJ2-2; TRBD2 might be the D (5 bases). V lost 5 bases, J lost 6 bases, and 13 bases lay in between. The CDR3 sequence is 14 residues long. The germline V gene encodes CDR1 SGHNT and CDR2 YENEEA. CDR3 bases: TGTGCCAGCAGCCCCCTAGCCTCCCCCGGGGAGCTGTTTTTT. Protein product: CASSPLASPGELFF.

The gene calls are TRBV5-4 and TRBJ2-1; D unclear. The V end lost 1 base, the J end lost 8 bases, and 7 bases lay between the germline ends. This CDR3 is built from 12 residues. Per the germline V gene, CDR1 is SGHNT and CDR2 is YYREEE (reference sequence). The CDR3 region has the DNA TGTGCCAGCAGCTTGTTAGCCTATGAGCAGTTCTTC. Its protein product is CASSLLAYEQFF.

The CDR3 region is CASSLDRNYGYTF. The CDR3 DNA sequence: TGTGCCAGCAGCTTGGACAGAAACTATGGCTACACCTTC. This chain joins TRBV12-3 or TRBV12-4 and TRBJ1-2; possibly TRBD1 for D (6 bases). The germline V and J ends were trimmed by 6 bases and 2 bases, with 10 bases remaining between them. CDR3 length equals 13 residues.

The chain joins TRBV29-1 to TRBJ2-7, with D perhaps TRBD2 (5 bases). CDR3 length: 12 residues. Trimming took off 0 bases at V and 10 bases at J, with 13 bases between the two ends. The germline CDR1 and CDR2 sequences are SQVTM and ANQGSEA. CDR3 nucleotides: TGCAGCGTTGAAGATGTCCGGGGAGAACAGTACTTC. Amino acids: CSVEDVRGEQYF.

The chain is built from TRBV12-3 or TRBV12-4 and TRBJ1-4; tentative D call: TRBD1 (6 bases). Trimming pared 6 bases from V and 7 bases from J, leaving 12 bases between. This CDR3 has 13 amino acids. The CDR3 sequence is CASRTGFGEKLFF. The DNA of the CDR3 is TGTGCCAGCAGAACAGGGTTCGGTGAAAAACTGTTTTTT.

This clone has just one count. The chain uses TRBV7-9 and TRBJ1-3; D might be TRBD1 (6 bases). Trimming pared 8 bases from V and 4 bases from J, leaving 15 bases between. This CDR3 region has 14 residues. Per the germline V gene, CDR1 is SEHNR and CDR2 is FQNEAQ (reference sequence). CDR3 nucleotide sequence: TGTGCCAGCCACTACAGGGCGGACGGAAACACCATATATTTT. Encoded protein: CASHYRADGNTIYF.

The rearrangement links TRBV5-1 to TRBJ2-7, with TRBD2 matching over 8 bases. V lost 4 bases and J lost 2; bases outside the gene matches: 8. Germline assignment: CDR1 SGHRS and CDR2 YFSETQ. This CDR3 has 15 amino acids. CDR3 region: CASSPLAGGPYEQYF. The CDR3 DNA follows: TGCGCCAGCAGCCCTCTGGCGGGGGGCCCCTACGAGCAGTACTTC.

V is TRBV27 and J is TRBJ2-7; tentatively, D is TRBD1 (5 bases). Germline lookup yields CDR1 MNHEY and CDR2 SMNVEV (reference sequence). Trimming cost V 6 bases and J 7 bases, with 22 bases left between them. The CDR3 spans 15 residues. The CDR3 bases are TGTGCCAGCAGCCATAGACAGTCATTCTTTGGAGAGCAGTACTTC. Amino acid sequence: CASSHRQSFFGEQYF.

In its sample, this clone was seen a few times. The chain carries TRBV28 and TRBJ2-1; D is unresolved. Germline CDR1 MDHEN, CDR2 SYDVKM. The CDR3 loop spans 12 amino acids. Trimming removed 2 bases from V and 10 bases from J, with 9 bases in between. CDR3 sequence: CASSLTVSEQFF. CDR3 nucleotide sequence: TGTGCCAGCAGTTTAACAGTTTCCGAGCAGTTCTTC.

This clone was recorded a few times. The chain has TRBV10-2 and TRBJ1-2; D unresolved. This CDR3 is built from 12 residues. V gave up 6 bases and J gave up 5 bases, with 10 bases separating them. Germline lookup yields CDR1 WSHSY and CDR2 SAAADI. The CDR3 nucleotides are TGCGCCAGCAGAGACCAACAGTATGGCTACACCTTC. Translation gives CASRDQQYGYTF.

The rearrangement joins TRBV21-1 to TRBJ1-6. TRBV21-1 is classified as a pseudogene. CDR3 length: 10 amino acids. CDR3 coding DNA: TGTGCCAGCGTCGATTCACCCCTCCACTTT. Encoded protein: CASVDSPLHF.

The chain uses TRBV6-5 and TRBJ2-5; D perhaps matches TRBD1 (5 bases). V was cut by 9 bases and J by 5 bases, with 19 bases left in between. The germline gives CDR1 MNHEY, CDR2 SVGAGI. The CDR3 totals 14 residues. In DNA form, the CDR3 reads TGTGCCAGTACAACACTGGGGAAGGGGGAGACCCAGTACTTC. It yields the protein CASTTLGKGETQYF.

V and J are TRBV7-9 and TRBJ2-7; TRBD1 is a possible D gene (8 bases). Germline-derived CDR1 and CDR2 are SEHNR and FQNEAQ (reference sequence). Deletions cut 5 bases from V and 6 bases from J, with 17 bases between. The CDR3 length is 14 residues. This CDR3 reads CASSPRTGRAEQYF. The CDR3 DNA reads as TGTGCCAGCAGCCCCAGGACAGGGAGGGCCGAGCAGTACTTC.

This chain links TRBV6-6 with TRBJ1-5, with D unresolved. Germline V gives CDR1 MNHNY, CDR2 SVGAGI (reference sequence). The CDR3 totals 14 residues. The germline V and J ends were trimmed by 0 bases and 3 bases, with 6 bases remaining between them. CDR3 residues: CASSYSRNNQPQHF. CDR3 in DNA: TGTGCCAGCAGTTACTCGCGGAACAATCAGCCCCAGCATTTT.

This clone came up a few times. CDR3 sequence (DNA): TGTGCCAGCAGCCAAGTAGCGGGGTCGCAGTATTTT. This sequence encodes CASSQVAGSQYF. The gene calls are TRBV14 and TRBJ2-3; 8 nucleotides agree with TRBD2. V shed 1 base and J 10 bases; nucleotides not matched to a gene: 1. This CDR3 region has 12 residues. Germline V gene lookup returns CDR1 SGHDN and CDR2 FVKESK.

In this sample, this clone turned up once. The chain couples TRBV5-4 to TRBJ1-6; D unclear. The CDR3 consists of 17 residues. The germline gives CDR1 SGHNT, CDR2 YYREEE (reference sequence). Trimming left V 0 bases short and J 2 bases short, with 12 bases between. The CDR3 bases are TGTGCCAGCAGCTTGGGCGAGGGAGGAACCTATAATTCACCCCTCCACTTT. It codes for CASSLGEGGTYNSPLHF.

The rearrangement uses TRBV6-5 and TRBJ2-7, with 15 bases matching TRBD2. The CDR3 contains 14 residues. After removal of 7 bases from V and 12 bases from J, the junction contained 10 bases not matched to a gene. CDR1 is MNHEY, CDR2 SVGAGI, per germline. The CDR3 spells CASTSGLAGGQTYF. The CDR3 region has the DNA TGTGCCAGCACCAGTGGACTAGCGGGGGGGCAGACGTACTTC.

The chain joins TRBV18 to TRBJ2-7; the match to TRBD1 covers 8 bases. Trimming removed 6 bases from V and 0 bases from J; junction bases left unmatched: 10. CDR3 length equals 16 residues. Germline lookup yields CDR1 KGHSH and CDR2 LQKENI. CDR3 sequence reads: CASSSVQGALSYEQYF. The CDR3 DNA sequence: TGTGCCAGCTCCTCCGTCCAGGGGGCCCTCTCCTACGAGCAGTACTTC.

The V call is TRBV6-5, the J call TRBJ1-3; no firm D call. V shed 5 bases and J shed 0 bases, with 11 bases lying between them. The CDR3 loop spans 15 amino acids. Germline-derived CDR1 and CDR2 are MNHEY and SVGAGI. The CDR3 protein is CASSRTGGSGNTIYF. The CDR3 DNA reads as TGTGCCAGCAGTCGCACCGGAGGCTCTGGAAACACCATATATTTT.

The chain joins TRBV19 to TRBJ1-1; no firm D call. The ends were cut back, 0 bases at V and 5 bases at J, with 7 bases in the middle. The CDR3 runs to 13 residues. Looked up from germline, CDR1 is LNHDA and CDR2 is SQIVND (reference sequence). The CDR3 spells CASSIERETEAFF. The CDR3 region has the DNA TGTGCCAGTAGTATAGAAAGGGAGACTGAAGCTTTCTTT.

The rearrangement links TRBV3-1 (or the pseudogene TRBV3-2) to TRBJ2-5; D is perhaps TRBD2 (7 bases). This CDR3 has 15 residues. Deletions cut 7 bases from V and 7 bases from J, with 22 bases between. From germline, CDR1 is LGHDT and CDR2 YNNKEL (reference sequence). The chain's CDR3 is CASTNEGGTISTQYF. As DNA, the CDR3 is TGTGCCAGCACCAACGAGGGGGGGACCATCTCGACCCAGTACTTC.

The gene calls are TRBV6-5 and TRBJ2-7; TRBD2 is a possible D gene (5 bases). Deletions cut 8 bases from V and 0 bases from J, with 5 bases between. Germline V gene sequence: CDR1 MNHEY, CDR2 SVGAGI. This CDR3 spans 11 amino acids. The CDR3 DNA reads as TGTGCCAGCCGGGACTCCTACGAGCAGTACTTC. It codes for CASRDSYEQYF.

V usage is TRBV11-2 and J usage is TRBJ1-2; 7 bases are shared with TRBD1. Unmatched junction bases numbered 5, after V lost 0 bases and J lost 7 bases. The CDR3 has 14 residues. Germline CDR1 SGHAT, CDR2 FQNNGV. In DNA, the CDR3 is TGTGCCAGCAGCTTAGAGACAGGGCGTAGTGGCTACACCTTC. Its translation is CASSLETGRSGYTF.